Reported below is one T cell receptor (beta chain). The data were obtained in a study of blood T cell repertoires in COVID-19. On the study more broadly: T cells, B-cell-depleted T cells, or PBMCs provided the cDNA or gDNA that served as material.

Authors' data handling: Amplification with reference gene primers provided the estimates of nucleated cell counts. Libraries were prepared by immunoSEQ multiplex PCR; TCRdb keeps only in-frame clonotypes and omits some of them. V and J calls and clone size are copied from that table; D and trimming were computed from the DNA. This table holds about 140,000 clones, roughly 82% found once. Germline V gives CDR1 MNHEY, CDR2 SVGEGT. The CDR3 is 14 residues long. Deletions cut 0 bases from V and 8 bases from J, with 13 bases between. The sequence derives from an elderly man with acute or convalescent COVID-19. The chain couples TRBV6-2 or TRBV6-3 to TRBJ1-2, with D tentatively TRBD1 (5 bases). Sequenced material: peripheral blood. CDR3 bases: TGTGCCAGCAGTTACTCGGGCGGGGCTCGGGGCTACACCTTC. It codes for CASSYSGGARGYTF.